What follows are 7 T cell receptor beta chains derived from one specimen sequenced in a study of CD8 T cells in ankylosing spondylitis. Study conclusions and caveats: A motif of roughly 8 highly homologous TCR beta variants was seen as apparently characteristic of ankylosing spondylitis blood.

The antigens for these receptors are not known. TCRdb itself ran the 5' RACE reads through MiXCR, one entry per CDR3 protein. Of some 800,000 distinct CDR3 sequences detected, about 11% appear once; the ten largest clones hold around 0.51%. Sequenced material: blood, either unsorted or a sorted T cell fraction (not recorded which). Every receptor here comes from a male donor with ankylosing spondylitis.

The chain links TRBV28 to TRBJ2-1, with D tentatively TRBD2 (6 bases). V was shortened by 4 bases and J by 8 bases, with 21 bases between the two germline ends. Germline values: CDR1 MDHEN, CDR2 SYDVKM. The CDR3 totals 16 residues. CDR3 in amino acids: CASSSQRERGRDEQFF. CDR3 sequence (DNA): TGTGCCAGCAGTTCCCAACGGGAGAGGGGTAGGGATGAGCAGTTCTTC. The whole variable domain, remainder taken from reference TRBV28 and TRBJ2-1, is DVKVTQSSRYLVKRTGEKVFLECVQDMDHENMFWYRQDPGLGLRLIYFSYDVKMKEKGDIPEGYSVSREKKERFSLILESASTNQTSMYLCASSSQRERGRDEQFFGPGTRLTVL.

This chain links TRBV6-2 or TRBV6-3 with TRBJ2-4, with unresolved D. The CDR3 is 16 amino acids. V lost 2 bases, J lost 5 bases, and 16 bases lay in between. The germline V gene encodes CDR1 MNHEY and CDR2 SVGEGT. The CDR3 DNA reads TGTGCCAGCAGTTACGGAGCCGCCGGTGGCGAAAACATTCAGTACTTC. Amino acid sequence: CASSYGAAGGENIQYF.

This clonotype was picked up a small number of times. The chain links TRBV7-9 to TRBJ2-7; possible D gene TRBD2, 5 bases. CDR1 and CDR2 (germline): SEHNR, FQNEAQ (reference sequence). V was pared by 6 bases and J by 4 bases, with 10 bases between. CDR3 length: 12 residues. The DNA for the CDR3 is TGTGCCAGCAGGGGAGCCGGATACGAGCAGTACTTC. This encodes CASRGAGYEQYF.

This clonotype was counted ten times or more. V is TRBV29-1 and J is TRBJ2-5; D not certain. Germline CDR1 reads SQVTM; CDR2 reads ANQGSEA. Trimming stripped 6 bases from V and 2 bases from J, with 10 bases between. The CDR3 is 12 residues long. This CDR3 is CSVVHLQETQYF. CDR3 coding DNA: TGCAGCGTGGTACACCTACAAGAGACCCAGTACTTC.

This clonotype was observed a few times. The rearrangement joins TRBV12-3 or TRBV12-4 to TRBJ2-2; D might be TRBD1 (5 bases). CDR3 length: 15 residues. V was pared by 6 bases and J by 4 bases, with 15 bases between. The CDR3 coding sequence is TGTGCCAGCAGGGGGCTATTTACGGGCACCGGGGAGCTGTTTTTT. Encoded protein: CASRGLFTGTGELFF.

This chain connects TRBV15 to TRBJ1-5, with no clear D. The CDR3 consists of 16 residues. V was pared by 0 bases and J by 0 bases, with 9 bases between. The germline V gene encodes CDR1 LNHNV and CDR2 YYDKDF (reference sequence). The CDR3, as DNA: TGTGCCACCAGCAGAGAGGCCACTTATAGCAATCAGCCCCAGCATTTT. This codes for CATSREATYSNQPQHF.

There are a few counts of this clonotype. This rearrangement joins TRBV7-9 to TRBJ2-1, with 8 bases lining up with TRBD2. The CDR3 is made up of 16 amino acids. V trimming: 5 bases; J trimming: 4 bases; junction bases outside the gene matches: 10. Germline lookup yields CDR1 SEHNR and CDR2 FQNEAQ (reference sequence). CDR3 nucleotides: TGTGCCAGCAGCGGGGGGAGCGGGAGCTATTACAATGAGCAGTTCTTC. Amino acids: CASSGGSGSYYNEQFF.